This TCR beta chain derives from a study of T cells in Graves' hyperthyroidism and ophthalmopathy. The CDR3 runs to 19 residues. The V and J ends lost 3 bases and 3 bases, in that order; junction bases with no gene match: 16. The V gene's germline CDR1 is MDHEN and CDR2 SYDVKM. RNA transcripts served as the template for amplifying TCR beta CDR3 regions. TCR CDR3 regions were first amplified by RT-PCR with HTBI primers. TCRdb analysed the multiplex PCR reads with MiXCR anew, one entry per CDR3 protein. The table has some 650,000 distinct CDR3 sequences, more than 15% seen once. The sequencing input was blood. The chain recombines TRBV28 with TRBJ2-2; 7 bases map to TRBD1. This receptor was obtained from a woman in her forties with Graves' ophthalmopathy. The CDR3 DNA sequence: TGTGCCAGCAGTTTCCCCCGACGACAGGGCGTTGTTTACACCGGGGAGCTGTTTTTT. Amino acid sequence: CASSFPRRQGVVYTGELFF.